This entry lists 18 T cell receptor beta chains sequenced from one sample in a study of molecular identifiers for immune sequencing clone quantification. TCRdb analysed the PCR reads with MiXCR anew, one entry per CDR3 protein. The sample has about 640,000 distinct CDR3 sequences, 15% to 20% seen once. Sequenced material: naive CD8+ T cells from blood, with Jurkat cell RNA spiked in. The sample's subset: FACS-sorted CD8+CD4-CCR7+CD45RA+ naive T cells. All receptors derive from a human donor in good health. Some libraries in this study had Jurkat cell RNA spiked in.

This clonotype was recorded at least ten times. V and J are TRBV6-2 or TRBV6-3 and TRBJ1-5; perhaps TRBD1 as D (5 bases). Germline V lookup: CDR1 MNHEY, CDR2 SVGEGT. The CDR3 extends over 15 amino acids. Trimming pared 2 bases from V and 1 base from J, leaving 9 bases between. CDR3 protein: CASSYGAVSNQPQHF. CDR3 nucleotide sequence: TGTGCCAGCAGTTACGGGGCGGTGAGCAATCAGCCCCAGCATTTT.

Concerning this clonotype itself: With a much larger clone just one base away, this may be a read error. CDR3 coding DNA: TGTGCCAGCAGCCTCCCCGATGGGGGCTTCGAGCAGTACTTC. Translating it yields CASSLPDGGFEQYF. V usage is TRBV7-9 and J usage is TRBJ2-7, with D possibly TRBD1 on 6 matching bases. This CDR3 is 14 amino acids long. Germline V lookup: CDR1 SEHNR, CDR2 FQNEAQ (reference sequence). Trimming took 5 bases from V and 6 from J, leaving 17 bases between them.

V is TRBV29-1 and J is TRBJ2-7, with a possible D match to TRBD2 (6 bases). Deletions cut 4 bases from V and 0 bases from J, with 13 bases between. Germline lookup yields CDR1 SQVTM and CDR2 ANQGSEA. The CDR3 has 14 amino acids. The CDR3 region is CSVVSLANSYEQYF. The CDR3 nucleotides are TGCAGCGTTGTGAGTCTAGCGAACTCCTACGAGCAGTACTTC.

This clonotype was recorded at least ten times. The chain links TRBV7-2 to TRBJ2-3; D is uncertain. This CDR3 region has 13 residues. Germline CDR1 is SGHTA and CDR2 is FQGNSA. Trimming removed 2 bases from V and 6 bases from J, with 9 bases in between. This chain's CDR3 is CASSLLSWDTQYF. CDR3 coding DNA: TGTGCCAGCAGCTTATTATCCTGGGATACGCAGTATTTT.

The rearrangement uses TRBV3-1 and TRBJ2-2; 10 nucleotides line up with TRBD1. The V and J ends lost 4 bases and 9 bases, in that order; junction bases with no gene match: 11. Per the germline V gene, CDR1 is LGHDT and CDR2 is YNNKEL (reference sequence). This CDR3 has 16 residues. CDR3 amino acids: CASSLGDRGPSRELFF. The CDR3 DNA reads TGTGCCAGCAGCCTGGGGGACAGGGGCCCCTCCAGGGAGCTGTTTTTT. Full variable domain (outside the CDR3, taken from reference TRBV3-1 and TRBJ2-2): DTAVSQTPKYLVTQMGNDKSIKCEQNLGHDTMYWYKQDSKKFLKIMFSYNNKELIINETVPNRFSPKSPDKAHLNLHINSLELGDSAVYFCASSLGDRGPSRELFFGEGSRLTVL.

This sequence joins TRBV2 and TRBJ2-5; D unresolved. CDR1 SNHLY and CDR2 FYNNEI come from the germline V gene. CDR3 length: 16 amino acids. Trimming removed 1 base at V and 3 bases at J, with 15 bases between. Here the CDR3 reads CASSEGSKSTKETQYF. The CDR3 DNA is TGTGCCAGCAGTGAAGGGTCGAAGTCTACCAAAGAGACCCAGTACTTC.

Notes on this clonotype: This may be a read error, as it is one base from a much larger clone. The CDR3 DNA is TGTGCCAACAGCTTAGATAGTTGGGCCCCCGAAGATGAAAAACTGTTTTTT. Its translation: CANSLDSWAPEDEKLFF. J is TRBJ1-4 and V is TRBV11-2; D not certain. The CDR3 is made up of 17 amino acids. Germline assignment: CDR1 SGHAT and CDR2 FQNNGV.

Concerning this clonotype: The conserved final phenylalanine or tryptophan is absent from the CDR3, which likely points to a read error. The chain is built from TRBV13 and TRBJ2-5; no firm D call. The germline V and J ends were trimmed by 2 bases and 5 bases, with 3 bases remaining between them. There are 11 residues in the CDR3. CDR1 and CDR2 (germline): PRHDT, FYEKMQ (reference sequence). The CDR3, as DNA: TGTGCCAGCAGCTTATATGAGACCCAGTACTCC. This codes for CASSLYETQYS.

This chain uses TRBV6-5 with TRBJ2-7; 7 positions agree with TRBD2. Germline CDR1 is MNHEY and CDR2 is SVGAGI. The CDR3 has 15 residues. Trimming took 2 bases from V and 6 from J; bases not matched to a gene: 10. CDR3 loop: CASSYGGGPRGEQYF. DNA for the CDR3: TGTGCCAGCAGTTACGGGGGAGGGCCTCGGGGCGAGCAGTACTTC.

This clonotype came up many times. The V call is TRBV30, the J call TRBJ2-1; D gene ambiguous. CDR3 length equals 14 residues. The ends were cut back, 1 base at V and 0 bases at J, with 7 bases in the middle. Germline V gene data show CDR1 as GTSNPN and CDR2 as SVGIG (reference sequence). This CDR3 reads CAWSGLSSYNEQFF. The CDR3 nucleotides read TGTGCCTGGAGTGGTTTAAGCTCCTACAATGAGCAGTTCTTC. Full variable domain (outside the CDR3, taken from reference TRBV30 and TRBJ2-1): SQTIHQWPATLVQPVGSPLSLECTVEGTSNPNLYWYRQAAGRGLQLLFYSVGIGQISSEVPQNLSASRPQDRQFILSSKKLLLSDSGFYLCAWSGLSSYNEQFFGPGTRLTVL.

The chain uses TRBV2 and TRBJ2-5; 11 bases are shared with TRBD2. Trimming cost V 7 bases and J 4 bases; bases outside gene matches: 2. Per germline, CDR1 SNHLY and CDR2 FYNNEI. This CDR3 has 13 residues. The CDR3 region is CASKGLAGETQYF. DNA for the CDR3: TGTGCCAGCAAAGGACTAGCGGGAGAGACCCAGTACTTC.

This clonotype was counted ten times or more. The J gene is TRBJ2-3, the V gene TRBV6-4; the D is unclear. Trimming cost V 4 bases and J 3 bases, with 8 bases left between them. This CDR3 region has 13 residues. Germline assignment: CDR1 MRHNA and CDR2 SNTAGT. This chain's CDR3 is CASSGSLTDTQYF. The CDR3 DNA reads as TGTGCCAGCAGTGGATCTCTTACAGATACGCAGTATTTT.

The sample holds a few counts of this clonotype. The chain has TRBV4-1 and TRBJ2-7, with 11 bases lining up with TRBD1. V was pared by 2 bases and J by 3 bases, with 6 bases of the junction left unmatched. Germline V gene data show CDR1 as MGHRA and CDR2 as YSYEKL. The CDR3 spans 16 residues. This CDR3 is CASSQHTGTGGYEQYF. The CDR3 nucleotides are TGCGCCAGCAGCCAACATACCGGGACAGGGGGCTACGAGCAGTACTTC.

The chain couples TRBV7-3 to TRBJ2-1, with 7 nucleotides matching TRBD2. This CDR3 is 15 amino acids long. Losses at the gene ends were 5 bases for V and 3 bases for J; bases not matched to a gene: 7. Germline loops: CDR1 SGHTA, CDR2 FQGTGA. Here the CDR3 reads CASSPGVAGYNEQFF. The CDR3 coding sequence is TGTGCCAGCAGCCCCGGGGTAGCGGGCTACAATGAGCAGTTCTTC.

This clonotype was observed at least ten times. The rearrangement uses TRBV20-1 and TRBJ2-4; D is possibly TRBD2 (5 bases). Trimming left V 0 bases short and J 0 bases short, with 12 bases between. This CDR3 has 16 amino acids. Germline CDR1 and CDR2: DFQATT and SNEGSKA (reference sequence). As DNA, the CDR3 is TGCAGTGCTAGAGACCGGGAATCACTAGCCAAAAACATTCAGTACTTC. It yields the protein CSARDRESLAKNIQYF.

This clonotype was found many times. The CDR3 DNA follows: TGCAGCGTCGACCAGACCCCTCCCCGGCCCTATGGCTACACCTTC. This codes for CSVDQTPPRPYGYTF. V gene TRBV29-1 combines with J gene TRBJ1-2; D is ambiguous. Germline V gene lookup returns CDR1 SQVTM and CDR2 ANQGSEA. V lost 6 bases, J lost 4 bases, and 21 bases lay in between. The CDR3 has 15 residues.

This clonotype has only a few counts. The chain joins TRBV13 to TRBJ2-4; TRBD1 aligns across 12 bases. Germline V gene data show CDR1 as PRHDT and CDR2 as FYEKMQ (reference sequence). The CDR3 has 19 amino acids. Losses at the gene ends were 5 bases for V and 0 bases for J; bases not matched to a gene: 11. This chain's CDR3 is CASSGPGQGAREAKNIQYF. In DNA, the CDR3 is TGTGCCAGCAGCGGTCCGGGACAGGGGGCTCGGGAAGCCAAAAACATTCAGTACTTC.

Ten or more counts support this clonotype. The V call is TRBV6-2 or TRBV6-3, the J call TRBJ2-7; 7 positions match TRBD2. Looked up from germline, CDR1 is MNHEY and CDR2 is SVGEGT. The CDR3 is 13 residues long. V shed 6 bases, J shed 7 bases, and the junction held 9 bases outside the gene matches. The CDR3 DNA reads as TGTGCCAGCAGCTCGGCGGGAGCGGGTGAGCAGTACTTC. It specifies CASSSAGAGEQYF.